The 15 T cell receptor beta chains presented below share a single source sample, sequenced in a study of spatial heterogeneity in lung cancer. Time point indicated: sample taken at primary tumor resection. One entry per CDR3 protein, called by TCRdb with MiXCR from the 5' RACE reads. There are 2,000 to 2,500 distinct CDR3 sequences in the sample; around 2.1% occur only once, and 18% lies in the top ten. The sample consisted of normal lung tissue next to the tumor, taken at surgery. The receptors stem from a male donor with early-stage non-small cell lung cancer.

This clonotype is termed medium-sized. The chain couples TRBV9 to TRBJ1-2; 9 nucleotides line up with TRBD1. Germline V gene sequence: CDR1 SGDLS, CDR2 YYNGEE. This CDR3 has 17 amino acids. J gave up 1 base and V 3 bases, and 10 bases lay outside the gene matches. CDR3 DNA: TGTGCCAGCAGCGCAACCGGACAGGGGCGTTTTAACTATGGCTACACCTTC. Translation gives CASSATGQGRFNYGYTF.

This clonotype was seen at least ten times. One end of the junction does not line up with germline, which may come from a read error. J is TRBJ1-2 and V is TRBV7-2; D gene ambiguous. The CDR3 length is 14 residues. CDR1 and CDR2 from the germline V gene are SGHTA and FQGNSA. The CDR3, as DNA: TGTGCCAGCAGCCCTTCCCGATGTGGGTATGGCGACACCTTC. Translation: CASSPSRCGYGDTF.

This clonotype was observed a handful of times. With a much larger clone just one base away, this may be a read error. The J gene is TRBJ2-3, the V gene TRBV10-3; TRBD2 matches 10 bases. CDR1 is ENHRY, CDR2 SYGVKD, per germline. J lost 6 bases, V lost 4 bases, and 13 bases had no gene match. The CDR3 has 17 amino acids. DNA for the CDR3: TGTGCCATCAGTGGCGTCGAGACTAGCGGGTCTAGTGATACGCAGTATTTT. This codes for CAISGVETSGSSDTQYF.

This clonotype qualifies as medium-sized (0.01 to 0.1%). The chain carries TRBV25-1 and TRBJ2-5; no clear D. The germline V and J ends were trimmed by 1 base and 4 bases, with 16 bases remaining between them. The CDR3 extends over 16 amino acids. Germline assignment: CDR1 MGHDK and CDR2 SYGVNS. The CDR3, as DNA: TGTGCCAGCAGTGAATCGTCCGGCAACCGTCCAGAGACCCAGTACTTC. The encoded protein is CASSESSGNRPETQYF.

Judged by abundance, this clonotype is medium-sized (0.01 to 0.1%). The chain joins TRBV10-3 to TRBJ2-4; a possible D gene is TRBD1 (6 bases). Germline V lookup: CDR1 ENHRY, CDR2 SYGVKD. Trimming removed 3 bases from V and 2 bases from J, with 14 bases in between. This CDR3 has 16 residues. The CDR3 DNA follows: TGTGCCATCAGTGACTCGGCAGGGGAGTCCAAAAACATTCAGTACTTC. This encodes CAISDSAGESKNIQYF.

This chain joins TRBV20-1 and TRBJ2-1, with a weak D call TRBD2 (6 bases). The V and J ends lost 3 bases and 7 bases respectively, with 16 bases between them. CDR3 length: 14 residues. Germline V CDR1 and CDR2: DFQATT, SNEGSKA (reference sequence). CDR3 DNA sequence: TGCAGTGCTAGGGCCGGGACTTGCGGAAATGAGCAGTTCTTC. It is translated as CSARAGTCGNEQFF.

This clonotype occurred many times. The rearrangement links TRBV20-1 to TRBJ1-4; TRBD1 matches at 9 bases. V trimming: 3 bases; J trimming: 7 bases; junction bases outside the gene matches: 6. Germline V gene lookup returns CDR1 DFQATT and CDR2 SNEGSKA (reference sequence). The CDR3 is 14 amino acids. The CDR3 DNA sequence: TGCAGTGCTAGGGGACAGGGTTGGGTTGAAAAACTGTTTTTT. Translation gives CSARGQGWVEKLFF.

This clonotype qualifies as medium-sized. The rearrangement links TRBV6-1 to TRBJ1-1; perhaps TRBD1 as D (5 bases). This CDR3 region has 13 residues. Looked up from germline, CDR1 is MNHNS and CDR2 is SASEGT. V lost 5 bases, J lost 6 bases, and 13 bases lay in between. The CDR3 spells CASSSGPAAEAFF. The CDR3 DNA reads as TGTGCCAGCAGTTCGGGACCGGCGGCTGAAGCTTTCTTT.

This clonotype is classed as medium-sized. One base away lies a much larger clone, so this may be a sequencing read error. The chain is built from TRBV30 and TRBJ2-3; 7 nucleotides agree with TRBD2. V trimming: 6 bases; J trimming: 5 bases; junction bases outside the gene matches: 5. This CDR3 spans 12 amino acids. Germline V gives CDR1 GTSNPN, CDR2 SVGIG (reference sequence). Written as DNA, the CDR3 is TGTGCCTGTTACTGCGGGGGAGATACGCAGTATTTT. This codes for CACYCGGDTQYF. Supplemented by reference TRBV30 and TRBJ2-3, the full variable domain reads SQTIHQWPATLVQPVGSPLSLECTVEGTSNPNLYWYRQAAGRGLQLLFYSVGIGQISSEVPQNLSASRPQDRQFILSSKKLLLSDSGFYLCACYCGGDTQYFGPGTRLTVL.

This clonotype is labeled large (0.1 to 1%). V usage is TRBV7-2 and J usage is TRBJ2-2, with 8 bases identical to TRBD2. The CDR3 contains 17 residues. Germline CDR1 reads SGHTA; CDR2 reads FQGNSA. V was clipped by 4 bases and J by 6 bases; unmatched bases: 13. The chain's CDR3 is CASSWPGGVVGPGELFF. Here the CDR3 DNA reads TGTGCCAGCAGCTGGCCGGGGGGGGTTGTGGGGCCCGGGGAGCTGTTTTTT. The whole variable domain, filled in from reference TRBV7-2 and TRBJ2-2, reads GAGVSQSPSNKVTEKGKDVELRCDPISGHTALYWYRQSLGQGLEFLIYFQGNSAPDKSGLPSDRFSAERTGGSVSTLTIQRTQQEDSAVYLCASSWPGGVVGPGELFFGEGSRLTVL.

This clonotype was seen many times. The gene calls are TRBV12-3 or TRBV12-4 and TRBJ2-7; 8 bases align to TRBD1. This CDR3 is built from 15 residues. V shed 6 bases, J shed 3 bases, and the junction held 10 bases outside the gene matches. CDR3: CASSQGQGSFYEQYF. Written as DNA, the CDR3 is TGTGCCAGCAGCCAAGGACAGGGATCCTTCTACGAGCAGTACTTC.

Sample share makes this clonotype medium-sized. The chain joins TRBV2 to TRBJ2-7, with D unclear. This CDR3 has 14 residues. The V gene's germline CDR1 is SNHLY and CDR2 FYNNEI. V was trimmed by 4 bases and J by 1 base, leaving 11 bases between them. The CDR3 here is CASSGETLSYEQYF. Here the CDR3 DNA reads TGTGCCAGCAGTGGTGAGACCCTATCCTACGAGCAGTACTTC.

This clonotype was picked up many times. A much larger clone lies a single base off, so this may be a read error. In DNA form, the CDR3 reads TGTGCCACCCCCGACTCGCTCTGTGAGAACGCTGAAGCTTTCTTT. This gives the protein CATPDSLCENAEAFF. J is TRBJ1-1 and V is TRBV12-3 or TRBV12-4, with unresolved D. CDR3 size: 15 residues.

This clonotype counts as medium-sized (0.01 to 0.1%). This chain joins TRBV6-5 and TRBJ2-7; 7 nucleotides agree with TRBD2. This CDR3 is built from 15 residues. Germline V gene data show CDR1 as MNHEY and CDR2 as SVGAGI. V trimming: 0 bases; J trimming: 0 bases; junction bases outside the gene matches: 2. The CDR3 loop is CASSYSWTSSYEQYF. The DNA for the CDR3 is TGTGCCAGCAGTTACTCTTGGACTAGCTCCTACGAGCAGTACTTC.

Judged by abundance, this clonotype is medium-sized. The rearrangement links TRBV9 to TRBJ1-1; D uncertain. This CDR3 has 14 residues. The germline V and J ends were trimmed by 0 bases and 6 bases, with 12 bases remaining between them. CDR1 is SGDLS, CDR2 YYNGEE, per germline. The CDR3 DNA reads as TGTGCCAGCAGCGTAGAGGGCCCAGTCGCTGAAGCTTTCTTT. Its translation: CASSVEGPVAEAFF.